This T cell receptor (beta chain) was found in a study of identical twins. TCRdb recomputed calls from the 5' RACE reads with MiXCR, one row per CDR3 protein. The table records around 960,000 distinct CDR3 sequences, roughly an eighth of them present only once. After removal of 5 bases from V and 1 base from J, the junction contained 5 bases not matched to a gene. The length of the CDR3 is 15 residues. CDR1 is DFQATT and CDR2 is SNEGSKA in the germline V gene (reference sequence). These same data were also listed under a study on yellow fever vaccine responses in identical twins. This second study says: Twins' vaccine T cell response reportedly gave the appearance of partial convergence and partial personalization.

This chain uses TRBV20-1 with TRBJ2-5, with 12 nucleotides matching TRBD2. The sequenced sample consisted of PBMCs. The TCR was taken from a woman under 30 in good health. CDR3: CSAQGTSGSQETQYF. In DNA, the CDR3 is TGCAGTGCTCAGGGGACTAGCGGGTCCCAAGAGACCCAGTACTTC.